These T cell receptor beta chains were read from a single sample in a study of post-analysis software for immune sequencing data. TCRdb reanalysed the PCR reads using MiXCR and keeps one entry per CDR3 protein. The data contain about 400,000 distinct CDR3 sequences, less than 40% of them singletons. The sequenced sample consisted of blood. These receptors all stem from a girl aged 10-17 years with multiple sclerosis. Both conserved end residues are part of each CDR3. The D gene is left open where the match is weak. The size entry is marked missing in some rows and otherwise reads once, few, many or a size class.

j_call clone_size v_call d_call cdr3_nt cdr3_aa
TRBJ2-5 . TRBV7-2 . TGTGCCAGCAGCTCACAGGGCAGAACCCAGTACTTC CASSSQGRTQYF
TRBJ1-1 many TRBV7-3 . TGTGCCAGCAGCCCCGGACTGAACACTGAAGCTTTCTTT CASSPGLNTEAFF
TRBJ2-1 . TRBV29-1 TRBD2 TGCAGCGTGGAAGGGACTAGTGGCAGCTCCTACAATGAGCAGTTCTTC CSVEGTSGSSYNEQFF
TRBJ1-2 . TRBV29-1 . TGCAGCGTTCCCCTTTCGGGTGGCTACACCTTC CSVPLSGGYTF
TRBJ1-2 few TRBV4-2 . TGTGCCAGCAGCCAAGATGAGCTGTCGGGGGGCTATGGCTACACCTTC CASSQDELSGGYGYTF
TRBJ1-1 few TRBV9 . TGTGCCAGCAGCGTAGGTGGGGCGCCGAACACTGAAGCTTTCTTT CASSVGGAPNTEAFF
TRBJ1-6 few TRBV5-1 . TGCGCCAGCAGCTTTGAGACAGAGGATTCACCCCTCCACTTT CASSFETEDSPLHF
TRBJ1-4 few TRBV4-1 . TGCGCCAGCAGCCTGTTAGGGGGAACTAATGAAAAACTGTTTTTT CASSLLGGTNEKLFF
TRBJ2-1 few TRBV4-1 TRBD2 TGCGCCAGCAGCCACCCTCCGGGACTAGCGGGGGGAAGTGAGCAGTTCTTC CASSHPPGLAGGSEQFF
TRBJ1-5 few TRBV6-6 . TGTGCCAGCATGATCGGTCGTACGCAGGGTCAGCCCCAGCATTTT CASMIGRTQGQPQHF
TRBJ2-3 few TRBV12-3/TRBV12-4 . TGTGCCAGCAGTTCGGGGTCCTCCACAGATACGCAGTATTTT CASSSGSSTDTQYF
TRBJ1-4 few TRBV20-1 . TGCAGTGCCCCTGAGGCCGTGGCTACCGGTGAAAAACTGTTTTTT CSAPEAVATGEKLFF
TRBJ2-1 . TRBV6-6 TRBD1 TGTGCCAGCAGTTACACCAGACAGGGGGTTGTTGATGAGCAGTTCTTC CASSYTRQGVVDEQFF
TRBJ2-3 once TRBV15 . TGTGCCACCAGCACATTAATTTTGGATACGCAGTATTTT CATSTLILDTQYF
TRBJ2-3 few TRBV5-1 TRBD2 TGCGCCAGCAGCTTGTCCGAGGGAGGGTACACAGATACGCAGTATTTT CASSLSEGGYTDTQYF
TRBJ2-3 few TRBV11-2 TRBD2 TGTGCCAGCGAGAGGACTAGCGGGCGGGGGCTGACAGATACGCAGTATTTT CASERTSGRGLTDTQYF
TRBJ2-5 few TRBV29-1 . TGCAGCGTTAGGACGTACCAAGAGACCCAGTACTTC CSVRTYQETQYF
TRBJ2-3 few TRBV7-2 . TGTGCCAGCAGCCCTAATAGGGGGGGGAGCACAGATACGCAGTATTTT CASSPNRGGSTDTQYF
TRBJ1-1 . TRBV5-1 TRBD1 TGCGCCAGCAGCTTCAGGGGACAGGGGGGGAACACTGAAGCTTTCTTT CASSFRGQGGNTEAFF
TRBJ2-2 . TRBV11-2 TRBD2 TGTGCCAGCAGCTTCCCTGGGGTGTTTTCGGGACTAGCGGGGACGAACACCGGGGAGCTGTTTTTT CASSFPGVFSGLAGTNTGELFF
TRBJ1-1 . TRBV20-1 TRBD1 TGCAGTGCAAAGGGACAGCAGAACACTGAAGCTTTCTTT CSAKGQQNTEAFF
TRBJ1-2 . TRBV1 . TGCACCAGCAGCCAAGATGGACCAGGGGGCGCTGAGATCTATGGCTACACCTTC CTSSQDGPGGAEIYGYTF
TRBJ2-5 few TRBV11-2 . TGTGCCAGCAGCTTAGACAGACTGGAGACCCAGTACTTC CASSLDRLETQYF
TRBJ2-3 few TRBV10-3 TRBD1 TGTGCCATCTCCGCCACGGGACAGGGGGCAGATACGCAGTATTTT CAISATGQGADTQYF
TRBJ1-4 few TRBV12-3/TRBV12-4 TRBD1 TGTGCCAGCAAGAGCTCCCCCGGACAGGGTGAAGAAAAACTGTTTTTT CASKSSPGQGEEKLFF
TRBJ2-5 few TRBV6-6 TRBD2 TGTGCCAGCAGATATAGCGGGGGGGCGGGAGAGACCCAGTACTTC CASRYSGGAGETQYF
TRBJ1-2 . TRBV10-3 TRBD1 TGTGCCATCAGTACCACAGGGGGCGACCATGGCTACACCTTC CAISTTGGDHGYTF
TRBJ2-1 few TRBV7-3 TRBD1 TGTGCCAGCAGCCAAGGGACAGGGGGCCTCAATGAGCAGTTCTTC CASSQGTGGLNEQFF
TRBJ2-1 . TRBV29-1 . TGCAGCGTTGAAGGGATGTACAATGAGCAGTTCTTC CSVEGMYNEQFF
TRBJ2-5 few TRBV20-1 TRBD2 TGCAGTGCTAGGCTACAGCGGGGGGGCTTGGAGACCCAGTACTTC CSARLQRGGLETQYF
TRBJ2-3 . TRBV7-9 . TGTGCCAGCAGCTTTCCTGTTGGGGGGCTGGAGCGGGGCACAGATACGCAGTATTTT CASSFPVGGLERGTDTQYF
TRBJ2-5 . TRBV7-2 . TGTGCCAGCAGCTTAGGGAGGGGGGGTTTAGGAGAGACCCAGTACTTC CASSLGRGGLGETQYF
TRBJ2-5 . TRBV20-1 TRBD1 TGCAGTGCTAGGCCCAGGGGGATTTCTTTAGAGACCCAGTACTTC CSARPRGISLETQYF
TRBJ2-7 . TRBV9 . TGTGCCAGCAGCGTTGCTGGGGACTACGAGCAGTACTTC CASSVAGDYEQYF
TRBJ1-4 few TRBV7-2 . TGTGCCAGCAACGCTTGGGATAATGAAAAACTGTTTTTT CASNAWDNEKLFF
TRBJ2-1 . TRBV29-1 TRBD2 TGCAGCGTTGAGGGACTAGCGATAAATGAGCAGTTCTTC CSVEGLAINEQFF
TRBJ1-6 . TRBV6-6 . TGTGCCAGCAGTTACAGCGGGTGGGGGTGGGATAATTCACCCCTCCACTTT CASSYSGWGWDNSPLHF
TRBJ2-3 . TRBV12-3/TRBV12-4 TRBD2 TGTGCCAGCCGCACCGCCCGACTAGCGGGGGGGCAATACGTCCCAGATACGCAGTATTTT CASRTARLAGGQYVPDTQYF
TRBJ2-7 few TRBV15 . TGTGCCACCAGCAGGATCGTGGCAGCCTACGAGCAGTACTTC CATSRIVAAYEQYF
TRBJ2-4 few TRBV6-5 . TGTGCCAGCACTAAGGGGTACACAAACATTCAGTACTTC CASTKGYTNIQYF
TRBJ1-2 . TRBV27 . TGTGCCAGCAACCCCCTCGGGGAGGGCTATGGCTACACCTTC CASNPLGEGYGYTF
TRBJ2-4 . TRBV2 . TGTGCCAGCAGTGCAGCCGGCAGGGGCCGTCCCTTAGCCAAAAACATTCAGTACTTC CASSAAGRGRPLAKNIQYF
TRBJ1-6 . TRBV14 TRBD1 TGTGCCAGCAGCCAAGGGACAGGGGCCGGTAATTCACCCCTCCACTTT CASSQGTGAGNSPLHF
TRBJ2-3 . TRBV7-3 . TGTGCCAGCAGCTTAACGGGAGCAGGGATACGCACAGATACGCAGTATTTT CASSLTGAGIRTDTQYF
TRBJ2-7 . TRBV18 . TGTGCCAGCTCACCATCGAAGAGCTCCTACGAGCAGTACTTC CASSPSKSSYEQYF